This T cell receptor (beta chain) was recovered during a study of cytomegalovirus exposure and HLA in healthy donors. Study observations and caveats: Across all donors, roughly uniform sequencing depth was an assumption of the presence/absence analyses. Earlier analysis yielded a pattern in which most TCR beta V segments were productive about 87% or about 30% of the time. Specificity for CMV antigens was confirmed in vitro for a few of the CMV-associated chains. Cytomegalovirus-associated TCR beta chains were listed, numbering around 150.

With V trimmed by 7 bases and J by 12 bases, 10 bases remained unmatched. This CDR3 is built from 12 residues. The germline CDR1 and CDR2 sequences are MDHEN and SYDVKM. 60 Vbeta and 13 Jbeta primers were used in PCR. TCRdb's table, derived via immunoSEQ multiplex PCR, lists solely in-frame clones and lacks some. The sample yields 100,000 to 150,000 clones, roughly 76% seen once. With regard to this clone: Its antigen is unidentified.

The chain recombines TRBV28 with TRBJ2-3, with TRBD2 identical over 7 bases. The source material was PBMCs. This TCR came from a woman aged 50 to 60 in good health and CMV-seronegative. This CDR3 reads CASTQSREDQYF. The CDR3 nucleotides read TGTGCCAGCACCCAAAGCCGGGAGGATCAGTATTTT.